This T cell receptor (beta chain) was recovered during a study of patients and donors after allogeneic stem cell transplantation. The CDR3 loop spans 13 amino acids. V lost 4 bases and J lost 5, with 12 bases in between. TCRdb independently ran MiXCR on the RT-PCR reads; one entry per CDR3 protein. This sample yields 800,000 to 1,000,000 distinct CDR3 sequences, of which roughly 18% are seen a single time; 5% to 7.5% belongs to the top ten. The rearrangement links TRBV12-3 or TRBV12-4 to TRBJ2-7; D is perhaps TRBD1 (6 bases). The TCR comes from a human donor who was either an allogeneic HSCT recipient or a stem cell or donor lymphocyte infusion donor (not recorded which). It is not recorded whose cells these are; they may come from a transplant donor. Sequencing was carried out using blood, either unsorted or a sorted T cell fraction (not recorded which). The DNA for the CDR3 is TGTGCCAGCAGTTACAGGGTCAGGAACGAGCAGTACTTC. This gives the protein CASSYRVRNEQYF.